Below are 10 T cell receptor beta chains sequenced from a single sample in a study of cytomegalovirus exposure and HLA in healthy donors. In the PCR, 60 Vbeta and 13 Jbeta primers were used. The assay was immunoSEQ multiplex PCR, and TCRdb's table has in-frame clones only and misses some. The sample has 92,000 or so clones, roughly 67% seen once. Sample: PBMCs. The receptor set was obtained from a woman between 50 and 59 years old in good health and CMV-seropositive.

This clone came up once. V and J are TRBV13 and TRBJ2-1, with D hard to call. V shed 5 bases and J shed 0 bases, with 11 bases lying between them. This CDR3 has 15 amino acids. The V gene's germline CDR1 is PRHDT and CDR2 FYEKMQ (reference sequence). CDR3 in amino acids: CASSHPGSSYNEQFF. CDR3 DNA sequence: TGTGCCAGCAGCCACCCTGGTAGCTCCTACAATGAGCAGTTCTTC.

The chain uses TRBV29-1 and TRBJ2-1; 10 nucleotides align to TRBD2. V lost 1 base, J lost 0 bases, and 9 bases stayed unmatched. There are 18 residues in the CDR3. Germline CDR1 reads SQVTM; CDR2 reads ANQGSEA. CDR3 protein: CSVEGGSGGQSSYNEQFF. Here the CDR3 DNA reads TGCAGCGTTGAAGGGGGTAGCGGGGGGCAGAGCTCCTACAATGAGCAGTTCTTC.

The chain recombines TRBV27 with TRBJ1-3; tentatively, D is TRBD1 (6 bases). Trimming took 5 bases from V and 4 from J, leaving 15 bases between them. The CDR3 runs 15 residues. Germline V gives CDR1 MNHEY, CDR2 SMNVEV (reference sequence). The chain's CDR3 is CASSRGFGSGNTIYF. The DNA of the CDR3 is TGTGCCAGCAGTAGGGGGTTCGGGTCCGGAAACACCATATATTTT.

The genes are TRBV15 and TRBJ2-7; no definite D call. Germline loops: CDR1 LNHNV, CDR2 YYDKDF (reference sequence). V was trimmed by 0 bases and J by 1 base, leaving 7 bases between them. This CDR3 has 14 residues. The CDR3 DNA reads as TGTGCCACCAGCAGAGATATGACTTCCTACGAGCAGTACTTC. This translates into CATSRDMTSYEQYF.

The rearrangement links TRBV6-5 to TRBJ1-5, with no clear D. The ends were cut back, 2 bases at V and 4 bases at J, with 9 bases in the middle. The CDR3 is made up of 14 amino acids. Germline V gene data show CDR1 as MNHEY and CDR2 as SVGAGI. In DNA, the CDR3 is TGTGCCAGCAGTTACGGCCCTTCAAATCAGCCCCAGCATTTT. Protein product: CASSYGPSNQPQHF.

The chain joins TRBV5-4 to TRBJ2-7; possibly TRBD2 for D (7 bases). The CDR3 consists of 16 residues. V was cut by 0 bases and J by 3 bases, with 16 bases left in between. Germline V gene sequence: CDR1 SGHNT, CDR2 YYREEE (reference sequence). CDR3 sequence (DNA): TGTGCCAGCAGCTTGGAGGGGGGGCGAGAGGGCTACGAGCAGTACTTC. It is translated as CASSLEGGREGYEQYF.

The CDR3 loop is CASSDPPTEHYEQYF. The DNA for the CDR3 is TGTGCCAGCAGCGACCCCCCGACAGAGCATTACGAGCAGTACTTC. The rearrangement joins TRBV11-2 to TRBJ2-7; the D gene is possibly TRBD1 (5 bases). The CDR3 has 15 amino acids. CDR1 SGHAT and CDR2 FQNNGV come from the germline V gene. Trimming took off 5 bases at V and 4 bases at J, with 18 bases between the two ends.

The chain is built from TRBV2 and TRBJ2-2, with 10 positions matching TRBD1. With V trimmed by 5 bases and J by 1 base, 1 base remained unmatched. CDR1 and CDR2 from the germline V gene are SNHLY and FYNNEI. The CDR3 consists of 15 residues. CDR3 DNA: TGTGCCAGCAGTCGGGACAGGGGGAACACCGGGGAGCTGTTTTTT. Amino acids: CASSRDRGNTGELFF.

V gene TRBV19 combines with J gene TRBJ1-5; weak D call: TRBD1 (6 bases). V was cut by 1 base and J by 7 bases, with 11 bases left in between. CDR1 and CDR2 (germline): LNHDA, SQIVND (reference sequence). The CDR3 has 14 amino acids. CDR3 nucleotide sequence: TGTGCCAGTAGTATAGCGGCAGGGGTACAGCCCCAGCATTTT. This gives the protein CASSIAAGVQPQHF.

V gene TRBV18 combines with J gene TRBJ2-1; tentative D call: TRBD2 (5 bases). The CDR3 runs to 13 residues. Germline V CDR1 and CDR2: KGHSH, LQKENI. Trimming removed 0 bases from V and 8 bases from J, with 8 bases in between. Here the CDR3 DNA reads TGTGCCAGCTCACCACCGGAGGTTTATGAGCAGTTCTTC. Translating gives CASSPPEVYEQFF.